This T cell receptor beta chain was captured in a study of cytomegalovirus exposure and HLA in healthy donors. Study overall: A subsequent analysis stated that the 100 to 150 validation repertoires were run on the same platform as the approximately 700 first-cohort repertoires. Notes on the study in general: Within the approximately 120 validation repertoires, first-cohort TCR clusters tended to co-occur, according to a later analysis. The study found most TCR sequences rare, yet found some public TCRs in many donors. In vitro, a few CMV-associated chains proved specific for CMV antigens.

This clone was found once. Its antigen is not known. Repertoires were generated with immunoSEQ multiplex PCR, while TCRdb's copy carries only in-frame clones and drops some. The sample comprises 70,000 to 75,000 clones, 94% of which are singletons, and about 1.9% rests with the top ten. This CDR3 is 15 amino acids long. The J segment lost 2 bases and the V segment lost 5 bases, leaving 5 bases of the junction unmatched. Germline-derived CDR1 and CDR2 are MNHNY and SVGAGI (reference sequence). The rearrangement uses TRBV6-6 and TRBJ1-5; 8 bases are shared with TRBD1. This TCR derives from a woman between 18 and 29 years old in good health and CMV-seropositive. The specimen was PBMCs. The chain's CDR3 is CASSPDRVGNQPQHF. The CDR3 DNA sequence: TGTGCCAGCAGTCCGGACAGGGTGGGCAATCAGCCCCAGCATTTT.